A selection of T cell receptor beta chains follows, all from one sample in a study of T-cell memory formation after mild COVID-19. TCRdb itself ran the 5' RACE reads through MiXCR, one entry per CDR3 protein. Found here are approximately 250,000 distinct CDR3 sequences, 16% of them singletons; the top ten hold 20% to 25%. Sequencing was done on a sample of PBMCs or a T cell subset sorted from them (not recorded which). The receptors originated from a man aged 18-30 years who had mild COVID-19 (a few samples of this study predate the infection). Cell type and time point are not known. Each CDR3 is given with its conserved first and last residue. A D gene is named only where the DNA matches it firmly. Clone sizes are given selectively: once, few, many, or a class where the clone is expanded.

v_gene,abundance,j_gene,d_gene,len,CDR3aa,CDR3nt
TRBV24-1,.,TRBJ2-1,TRBD2,15,CATSPLAGGRSEQFF,TGTGCCACCAGCCCACTAGCGGGGGGCCGAAGCGAGCAGTTCTTC
TRBV7-9,.,TRBJ1-1,.,13,CASNWGSGGEAFF,TGTGCCAGCAACTGGGGGTCGGGGGGTGAAGCTTTCTTT
TRBV10-3,.,TRBJ2-6,.,18,CAISEQPPGISGANVLTF,TGTGCCATCAGCGAGCAACCACCCGGGATCTCTGGGGCCAACGTCCTGACTTTC
TRBV5-5,.,TRBJ2-1,.,16,CASSVRQVLTYNEQFF,TGTGCCAGCAGCGTTCGACAGGTCCTTACCTACAATGAGCAGTTCTTC
TRBV7-2,few,TRBJ2-1,TRBD1,15,CASSRPGQGWNEQFF,TGTGCCAGCAGCCGGCCGGGACAGGGGTGGAATGAGCAGTTCTTC
TRBV12-3/TRBV12-4,.,TRBJ2-5,.,13,CASRRQMGGDQYF,TGTGCCAGCAGAAGGCAGATGGGCGGGGACCAGTACTTC
TRBV10-3,.,TRBJ1-2,.,13,CAISGGRAGRYTF,TGTGCCATCAGTGGTGGGAGGGCAGGGCGCTACACCTTC
TRBV21-1,few,TRBJ2-3,.,21,CASSKGGSRTSGGSSTDTQYF,TGTGCCAGCAGCAAAGGTGGTTCTAGGACTAGCGGGGGCTCTAGCACAGATACGCAGTATTTT
TRBV7-2,few,TRBJ2-3,.,11,CASSYYYTQYF,TGTGCCAGCAGCTATTACTATACGCAGTATTTT
TRBV11-2,.,TRBJ2-1,.,12,CASSLDVDEQFF,TGTGCCAGCAGCTTAGACGTGGATGAGCAGTTCTTC
TRBV7-9,.,TRBJ1-1,.,15,CASSLGRVVNTEAFF,TGTGCCAGCAGCTTAGGAAGGGTAGTGAACACTGAAGCTTTCTTT
TRBV10-3,few,TRBJ1-2,.,15,CAISVEGKPNYGYTF,TGTGCCATCAGTGTGGAAGGAAAGCCTAACTATGGCTACACCTTC
TRBV5-1,.,TRBJ2-3,TRBD2,16,CASSLQTSGVSDTQYF,TGCGCCAGCAGCTTACAGACTAGCGGGGTCTCGGATACGCAGTATTTT
TRBV5-1,many,TRBJ2-1,TRBD1,14,CASSSGTGDNEQFF,TGCGCCAGCAGTTCTGGGACAGGGGACAATGAGCAGTTCTTC
TRBV12-3/TRBV12-4,few,TRBJ2-6,.,17,CASTPPSGASGANVLTF,TGTGCCAGCACGCCTCCATCAGGGGCGTCTGGGGCCAACGTCCTGACTTTC
TRBV7-9,few,TRBJ2-7,TRBD1,16,CASSLAPGQGVNEQYF,TGTGCCAGCAGCTTAGCTCCGGGACAGGGGGTCAACGAGCAGTACTTC
TRBV29-1,many,TRBJ2-5,TRBD1,14,CSAHDGSGGETQYF,TGCAGCGCCCACGACGGGTCAGGGGGAGAGACCCAGTACTTC
TRBV5-1,many,TRBJ2-3,TRBD2,13,CASSLAGSDTQYF,TGTGCCAGCAGCCTAGCGGGGTCAGATACGCAGTATTTT
TRBV10-2,few,TRBJ1-1,.,14,CASALGGTRGEAFF,TGCGCCAGCGCTCTAGGCGGGACAAGGGGTGAAGCTTTCTTT
TRBV10-3,.,TRBJ1-6,.,15,CAISDEQGLDSPLHF,TGTGCCATCAGCGACGAACAGGGTCTTGATTCACCCCTCCACTTT
TRBV5-1,few,TRBJ2-1,TRBD1,16,CASSLAVRDRGHEQFF,TGCGCCAGCAGCTTGGCCGTCCGGGACAGGGGGCATGAGCAGTTCTTC
TRBV7-9,.,TRBJ1-4,TRBD1,15,CASSGQGGIGEKLFF,TGTGCCAGCAGCGGACAGGGGGGGATAGGCGAAAAACTGTTTTTT